This T cell receptor (beta chain) was observed in a study of blood T cells in healthy people across ages. Study findings and constraints: The recorded TCR beta diversity per million T cells decreased in a roughly linear manner with age. It was the long-lived donors that had more naive CD4+ cells and higher diversity than aged donors.

Alongside a J-beta primer mix, a sample-barcoded 5' primer served in a second PCR lasting about 7 to 12 cycles. TCRdb reprocessed the 5' RACE reads via MiXCR and lists one record per CDR3 protein. Found here are about 830,000 distinct CDR3 sequences, approximately 65% of them singletons; the top ten hold around 30%. A word on this clonotype: Its antigen is undetermined.

Trimming pared 6 bases from V and 3 bases from J, leaving 11 bases between. The CDR3 consists of 13 residues. The V gene's germline CDR1 is MNHEY and CDR2 SVGAGI. Sequencing used blood. This sequence joins TRBV6-5 and TRBJ1-2; D is uncertain. The source of this sequence is a man under 40 in good health. Here the CDR3 reads CASSRDMDYGYTF. For the CDR3, the DNA is TGTGCCAGCAGCCGAGACATGGACTATGGCTACACCTTC.